This note documents a single T cell receptor beta chain sequence. The sample is drawn from a study of blood T cell repertoires in COVID-19. In the authors' methods: It was from reference gene primer amplification that nucleated cell counts were estimated. TCRdb keeps only in-frame clones here, not all; method: immunoSEQ multiplex PCR. That table gives V, J and clone size, and the DNA gave D and trimming. The sample consists of about 50,000 clones, roughly four fifths of them appearing once. CDR1 MNHEY and CDR2 SVGAGI come from the germline V gene. The length of the CDR3 is 12 residues. Deletions cut 9 bases from V and 5 bases from J, with 13 bases between.

The V call is TRBV6-5, the J call TRBJ1-2; D uncertain. The sample consisted of peripheral blood. This clonotype was obtained from a man aged 55 to 70 with acute or convalescent COVID-19. CDR3 protein: CASGEAKYGYTF. DNA for the CDR3: TGTGCCAGTGGAGAGGCAAAATATGGCTACACCTTC.